This T cell receptor beta chain stems from a study of PD-L1 blockade in urothelial cancer. Time point described: pretreatment peripheral blood. Patients presented with locally advanced or metastatic urothelial carcinoma. Clones were sequenced by immunoSEQ multiplex PCR, and TCRdb holds only the in-frame ones, with some missing. The table shows about 87,000 clones, with 80% to 90% occurring only once. The CDR3 contains 13 residues. The V segment lost 8 bases and the J segment 5 bases; nucleotides outside the gene matches: 8. Germline-derived CDR1 and CDR2 are ENHRY and SYGVKD. The sample was PBMCs, taken around atezolizumab (anti-PD-L1) treatment. The TCR was taken from a woman aged 80 or over with urothelial cancer. The chain employs TRBV10-3 and TRBJ2-7; 8 bases fit TRBD1. For the CDR3, the DNA is TGTGCCATCTTAAGGACAGGGAACAACGAGCAGTACTTC. It yields the protein CAILRTGNNEQYF.